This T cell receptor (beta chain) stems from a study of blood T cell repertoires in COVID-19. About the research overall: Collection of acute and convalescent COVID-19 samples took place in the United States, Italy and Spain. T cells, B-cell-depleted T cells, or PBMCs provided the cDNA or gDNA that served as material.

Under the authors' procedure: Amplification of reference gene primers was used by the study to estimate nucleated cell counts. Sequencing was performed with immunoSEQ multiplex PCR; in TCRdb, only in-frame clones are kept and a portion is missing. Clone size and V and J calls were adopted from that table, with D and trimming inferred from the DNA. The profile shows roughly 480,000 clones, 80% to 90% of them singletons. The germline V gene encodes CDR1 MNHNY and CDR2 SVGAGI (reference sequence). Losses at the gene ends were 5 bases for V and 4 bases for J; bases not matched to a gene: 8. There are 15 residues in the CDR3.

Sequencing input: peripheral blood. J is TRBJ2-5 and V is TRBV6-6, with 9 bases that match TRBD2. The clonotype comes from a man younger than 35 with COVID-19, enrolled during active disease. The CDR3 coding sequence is TGTGCCAGCAGTAGGCAGCGGGGGGTGAGAGAGACCCAGTACTTC. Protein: CASSRQRGVRETQYF.